The rows below give T cell receptor beta chains drawn from one sample of a study of Ad26.COV2.S vaccination and SARS-CoV-2 variants. The protocol was immunoSEQ multiplex PCR, while the TCRdb copy is restricted to in-frame clones and leaves out a portion. In the table there are 350,000 to 450,000 clones, over 80% of which are singletons. Specimen: peripheral blood, collected in a trial of Ad26.COV2.S vaccine versus placebo. All receptors come from a person between 18 and 65 years old who received the Ad26.COV2.S COVID-19 vaccine or a placebo. Both conserved end residues are part of each CDR3. Fields, in order: J gene, clone size, D gene, V gene, CDR3 protein, CDR3 DNA. A D gene is named only where the DNA matches it firmly. Not every row has a clone size; where given, it reads once, few, many or a size class.

j_gene: TRBJ1-1
abundance: -
d_gene: -
v_gene: TRBV5-6
CDR3aa: CASSLAAGLGTEAFF
CDR3nt: TGTGCCAGCAGCTTGGCCGCAGGGTTAGGCACTGAAGCTTTCTTT

j_gene: TRBJ1-2
abundance: -
d_gene: TRBD1
v_gene: TRBV6-5
CDR3aa: CASSFTGDYGYTF
CDR3nt: TGTGCCAGCAGTTTTACAGGGGACTATGGCTACACCTTC

j_gene: TRBJ2-7
abundance: -
d_gene: -
v_gene: TRBV2
CDR3aa: CASSGRSGPSEQYF
CDR3nt: TGTGCCAGCAGTGGAAGGTCGGGGCCAAGCGAGCAGTACTTC

j_gene: TRBJ1-3
abundance: -
d_gene: TRBD1
v_gene: TRBV6-6
CDR3aa: CASSYSTGGSGNTIYF
CDR3nt: TGTGCCAGCAGTTACTCCACAGGGGGTTCTGGAAACACCATATATTTT

j_gene: TRBJ2-7
abundance: -
d_gene: TRBD1
v_gene: TRBV9
CDR3aa: CASSVETGGDEQYF
CDR3nt: TGTGCCAGCAGCGTTGAGACAGGGGGCGACGAGCAGTACTTC

j_gene: TRBJ2-2
abundance: -
d_gene: -
v_gene: TRBV2
CDR3aa: CAARRGDAPTGELFF
CDR3nt: TGTGCCGCACGCAGGGGGGACGCTCCCACCGGGGAGCTGTTTTTT

j_gene: TRBJ1-5
abundance: few
d_gene: -
v_gene: TRBV4-3
CDR3aa: CASSQGDLGNQPQHF
CDR3nt: TGCGCCAGCAGCCAAGGGGACTTGGGCAATCAGCCCCAGCATTTT

j_gene: TRBJ1-4
abundance: -
d_gene: TRBD1
v_gene: TRBV6-2/TRBV6-3
CDR3aa: CASSHPTGTGWGEKLFF
CDR3nt: TGTGCCAGCAGTCACCCAACCGGGACAGGGTGGGGTGAAAAACTGTTTTTT

j_gene: TRBJ2-5
abundance: -
d_gene: -
v_gene: TRBV28
CDR3aa: CASRSRGFGGETQYF
CDR3nt: TGTGCCAGCAGATCTCGGGGTTTCGGGGGAGAGACCCAGTACTTC

j_gene: TRBJ1-1
abundance: -
d_gene: TRBD1
v_gene: TRBV5-5
CDR3aa: CASAGGMMWNTEAFF
CDR3nt: TGTGCCAGCGCAGGGGGTATGATGTGGAACACTGAAGCTTTCTTT

j_gene: TRBJ2-3
abundance: -
d_gene: -
v_gene: TRBV30
CDR3aa: CAWSGGSWTSRTDTQYF
CDR3nt: TGTGCCTGGAGTGGAGGTAGCTGGACATCTCGCACAGATACGCAGTATTTT

j_gene: TRBJ2-5
abundance: -
d_gene: -
v_gene: TRBV15
CDR3aa: CATSSSRWRAGGFQETQYF
CDR3nt: TGTGCCACCAGCAGCTCTCGATGGCGGGCAGGGGGGTTCCAAGAGACCCAGTACTTC

j_gene: TRBJ2-7
abundance: -
d_gene: -
v_gene: TRBV6-5
CDR3aa: CASGDNGAYEQYF
CDR3nt: TGTGCCAGCGGGGATAATGGGGCCTACGAGCAGTACTTC

j_gene: TRBJ1-2
abundance: -
d_gene: -
v_gene: TRBV15
CDR3aa: CATSRERAGGYTF
CDR3nt: TGTGCCACCAGCAGAGAACGCGCCGGCGGCTACACCTTC

j_gene: TRBJ1-2
abundance: -
d_gene: TRBD1
v_gene: TRBV7-8
CDR3aa: CASSLDGGPAGGVYGYTF
CDR3nt: TGTGCCAGCAGCTTAGATGGTGGGCCGGCAGGGGGCGTCTATGGCTACACCTTC

j_gene: TRBJ2-3
abundance: -
d_gene: -
v_gene: TRBV4-3
CDR3aa: CASSQDRLASTDTQYF
CDR3nt: TGCGCCAGCAGCCAAGATCGCCTAGCTAGCACAGATACGCAGTATTTT

j_gene: TRBJ2-6
abundance: -
d_gene: -
v_gene: TRBV4-1
CDR3aa: CASSQFIPAAGANVLTF
CDR3nt: TGCGCCAGCAGCCAATTTATACCAGCGGCTGGGGCCAACGTCCTGACTTTC

j_gene: TRBJ2-7
abundance: -
d_gene: TRBD2
v_gene: TRBV4-3
CDR3aa: CASSQDLAGEQYF
CDR3nt: TGCGCCAGCAGCCAAGATCTAGCGGGCGAGCAGTACTTC

j_gene: TRBJ1-5
abundance: -
d_gene: -
v_gene: TRBV19
CDR3aa: CASSMVPGDQPQHF
CDR3nt: TGTGCCAGTAGTATGGTTCCAGGCGATCAGCCCCAGCATTTT

j_gene: TRBJ1-1
abundance: -
d_gene: -
v_gene: TRBV19
CDR3aa: CASSPMGANTEAFF
CDR3nt: TGTGCCAGTAGTCCCATGGGGGCGAACACTGAAGCTTTCTTT

j_gene: TRBJ2-1
abundance: -
d_gene: -
v_gene: TRBV5-1
CDR3aa: CASSLGLRPYNEQFF
CDR3nt: TGCGCCAGCAGCTTGGGTTTGAGGCCCTACAATGAGCAGTTCTTC

j_gene: TRBJ1-3
abundance: -
d_gene: -
v_gene: TRBV5-4
CDR3aa: CASSFYGNTIYF
CDR3nt: TGTGCCAGCAGCTTCTATGGAAACACCATATATTTT

j_gene: TRBJ1-2
abundance: -
d_gene: -
v_gene: TRBV15
CDR3aa: CATSTRTANYGYTF
CDR3nt: TGTGCCACCAGCACGAGGACAGCTAACTATGGCTACACCTTC

j_gene: TRBJ2-5
abundance: -
d_gene: -
v_gene: TRBV7-9
CDR3aa: CASSLASQGGQETQYF
CDR3nt: TGTGCCAGCAGCTTAGCGTCCCAGGGTGGCCAAGAGACCCAGTACTTC

j_gene: TRBJ1-4
abundance: -
d_gene: -
v_gene: TRBV7-9
CDR3aa: CASERLGREKLFF
CDR3nt: TGTGCCAGCGAACGCCTAGGCCGAGAAAAACTGTTTTTT

j_gene: TRBJ1-3
abundance: -
d_gene: -
v_gene: TRBV3-1/TRBV3-2
CDR3aa: CASSQWVTGNTIYF
CDR3nt: TGTGCCAGCAGCCAATGGGTTACTGGAAACACCATATATTTT

j_gene: TRBJ2-7
abundance: -
d_gene: TRBD1
v_gene: TRBV4-1
CDR3aa: CASSQMDRAHEQYF
CDR3nt: TGCGCCAGCAGCCAAATGGACAGGGCCCACGAGCAGTACTTC

j_gene: TRBJ2-1
abundance: -
d_gene: -
v_gene: TRBV10-3
CDR3aa: CAITSSSYNEQFF
CDR3nt: TGTGCCATCACATCAAGCTCCTACAATGAGCAGTTCTTC

j_gene: TRBJ1-3
abundance: -
d_gene: -
v_gene: TRBV18
CDR3aa: CASSPPSGSSGNTIYF
CDR3nt: TGTGCCAGCTCACCACCAAGCGGCAGCTCTGGAAACACCATATATTTT

j_gene: TRBJ1-1
abundance: -
d_gene: TRBD1
v_gene: TRBV2
CDR3aa: CASSEKGQGLGYTEAFF
CDR3nt: TGTGCCAGCAGTGAGAAGGGACAGGGTCTAGGGTACACTGAAGCTTTCTTT

j_gene: TRBJ2-2
abundance: -
d_gene: -
v_gene: TRBV4-1
CDR3aa: CASSQVGNTGELFF
CDR3nt: TGCGCCAGCAGCCAAGTCGGTAACACCGGGGAGCTGTTTTTT

j_gene: TRBJ1-1
abundance: -
d_gene: -
v_gene: TRBV30
CDR3aa: CAWGNDRRYLNTEAFF
CDR3nt: TGTGCCTGGGGAAATGACAGGAGATACTTGAACACTGAAGCTTTCTTT

j_gene: TRBJ2-5
abundance: -
d_gene: -
v_gene: TRBV25-1
CDR3aa: CASSEPRGRGETQYF
CDR3nt: TGTGCCAGCAGTGAACCGCGGGGGCGTGGGGAGACCCAGTACTTC

j_gene: TRBJ1-1
abundance: -
d_gene: -
v_gene: TRBV28
CDR3aa: CASPSRGELPTEAFF
CDR3nt: TGTGCCAGCCCTTCACGGGGGGAGCTGCCCACTGAAGCTTTCTTT

j_gene: TRBJ1-5
abundance: -
d_gene: -
v_gene: TRBV27
CDR3aa: CASSLLSSNQPQHF
CDR3nt: TGTGCCAGCAGTCTACTTAGCAGCAATCAGCCCCAGCATTTT

j_gene: TRBJ2-3
abundance: -
d_gene: TRBD2
v_gene: TRBV27
CDR3aa: CASSFGTRYTDTQYF
CDR3nt: TGTGCCAGCAGTTTCGGGACTAGATACACAGATACGCAGTATTTT

j_gene: TRBJ1-1
abundance: -
d_gene: -
v_gene: TRBV9
CDR3aa: CASSAPLGGGTEAFF
CDR3nt: TGTGCCAGCAGCGCCCCTTTGGGGGGTGGGACTGAAGCTTTCTTT

j_gene: TRBJ2-7
abundance: -
d_gene: -
v_gene: TRBV5-1
CDR3aa: CASSLSSGGRDEQYF
CDR3nt: TGCGCCAGCAGCTTGAGCTCCGGGGGAAGGGACGAGCAGTACTTC

j_gene: TRBJ1-4
abundance: -
d_gene: -
v_gene: TRBV18
CDR3aa: CASSPGGRVDEKLFF
CDR3nt: TGTGCCAGCTCACCCGGGGGCAGGGTTGATGAAAAACTGTTTTTT

j_gene: TRBJ2-3
abundance: -
d_gene: -
v_gene: TRBV30
CDR3aa: CAWSTPGPLGADTQYF
CDR3nt: TGTGCCTGGAGTACTCCGGGACCCTTGGGCGCAGATACGCAGTATTTT

j_gene: TRBJ2-3
abundance: -
d_gene: -
v_gene: TRBV25-1
CDR3aa: CASSLSPLADTQYF
CDR3nt: TGTGCCAGCAGTCTCTCCCCCTTGGCAGATACGCAGTATTTT

j_gene: TRBJ1-2
abundance: once
d_gene: TRBD1
v_gene: TRBV5-6
CDR3aa: CASSPGTGAVNYGYTF
CDR3nt: TGTGCCAGCAGCCCCGGTACAGGGGCAGTTAACTATGGCTACACCTTC

j_gene: TRBJ1-5
abundance: -
d_gene: TRBD1
v_gene: TRBV5-4
CDR3aa: CASSLGTGLGQPQHF
CDR3nt: TGTGCCAGCAGCTTAGGGACAGGGTTAGGACAGCCCCAGCATTTT

j_gene: TRBJ2-2
abundance: -
d_gene: -
v_gene: TRBV9
CDR3aa: CASSVAGPNTGELFF
CDR3nt: TGTGCCAGCAGCGTAGCAGGTCCGAACACCGGGGAGCTGTTTTTT

j_gene: TRBJ2-3
abundance: -
d_gene: -
v_gene: TRBV5-6
CDR3aa: CASSLPGASTDTQYF
CDR3nt: TGTGCCAGCAGCTTGCCGGGGGCCAGCACAGATACGCAGTATTTT

j_gene: TRBJ1-1
abundance: once
d_gene: TRBD1
v_gene: TRBV4-3
CDR3aa: CASSQEDRAAFF
CDR3nt: TGCGCCAGCAGCCAAGAGGACAGGGCGGCTTTCTTT

j_gene: TRBJ2-7
abundance: -
d_gene: -
v_gene: TRBV23-1
CDR3aa: CASSQFVRAPAGQYF
CDR3nt: TGCGCCAGCAGTCAATTTGTCCGGGCCCCAGCTGGGCAGTACTTC

j_gene: TRBJ2-5
abundance: few
d_gene: TRBD2
v_gene: TRBV6-2/TRBV6-3
CDR3aa: CASSPWTSAETQYF
CDR3nt: TGTGCCAGCAGTCCCTGGACTAGCGCGGAGACCCAGTACTTC

j_gene: TRBJ2-7
abundance: few
d_gene: -
v_gene: TRBV5-1
CDR3aa: CASSLGLVSSYEQYF
CDR3nt: TGCGCCAGCAGCTTGGGTCTAGTGAGCTCCTACGAGCAGTACTTC

j_gene: TRBJ1-6
abundance: -
d_gene: -
v_gene: TRBV10-2
CDR3aa: CASSEWWQNNSPLHF
CDR3nt: TGCGCCAGCAGTGAGTGGTGGCAGAATAATTCACCCCTCCACTTT

j_gene: TRBJ1-4
abundance: -
d_gene: -
v_gene: TRBV19
CDR3aa: CATDPGGSNEKLFF
CDR3nt: TGTGCCACCGACCCGGGGGGTTCTAATGAAAAACTGTTTTTT

j_gene: TRBJ2-1
abundance: -
d_gene: -
v_gene: TRBV4-3
CDR3aa: CASSQDLSNEQFF
CDR3nt: TGCGCCAGCAGCCAAGACTTGTCCAATGAGCAGTTCTTC

j_gene: TRBJ2-3
abundance: once
d_gene: -
v_gene: TRBV19
CDR3aa: CASSPGGGTQYF
CDR3nt: TGTGCCAGTAGTCCCGGCGGAGGTACGCAGTATTTT

j_gene: TRBJ1-6
abundance: -
d_gene: -
v_gene: TRBV9
CDR3aa: CASSVAQGDNSPLHF
CDR3nt: TGTGCCAGCAGCGTAGCCCAGGGTGATAATTCACCCCTCCACTTT

j_gene: TRBJ1-1
abundance: -
d_gene: -
v_gene: TRBV18
CDR3aa: CASSGDAEAFF
CDR3nt: TGTGCCAGCTCGGGTGACGCTGAAGCTTTCTTT

j_gene: TRBJ2-7
abundance: -
d_gene: -
v_gene: TRBV7-8
CDR3aa: CASSHLRSHEQYF
CDR3nt: TGTGCCAGCAGCCACCTACGGTCCCACGAGCAGTACTTC

j_gene: TRBJ1-1
abundance: -
d_gene: -
v_gene: TRBV12-3/TRBV12-4
CDR3aa: CASSSGRTEAFF
CDR3nt: TGTGCCAGCAGTTCAGGACGGACTGAAGCTTTCTTT

j_gene: TRBJ1-1
abundance: once
d_gene: -
v_gene: TRBV3-1/TRBV3-2
CDR3aa: CASSHLPDTEAFF
CDR3nt: TGTGCCAGCAGCCACCTGCCCGACACTGAAGCTTTCTTT

j_gene: TRBJ2-5
abundance: -
d_gene: -
v_gene: TRBV15
CDR3aa: CATRGGGEETQYF
CDR3nt: TGTGCCACCAGAGGAGGGGGCGAAGAGACCCAGTACTTC